Below, 10 T cell receptor beta chains from the same sample are listed, as sequenced in a study of PD-1 blockade in classical Hodgkin lymphoma. Every patient relapsed after autologous stem cell transplantation, and brentuximab vedotin exposure varied. The protocol was immunoSEQ multiplex PCR, while the TCRdb copy is restricted to in-frame clones and leaves out a portion. The repertoire consists of about 90,000 clones, with over 90% occurring once and the leading ten covering approximately 2.5%. Sequencing used peripheral blood mononuclear cells (PBMCs), obtained before the second cycle of nivolumab. The source is a human donor with classical Hodgkin lymphoma.

The rearrangement uses TRBV25-1 and TRBJ2-5; 9 bases agree with TRBD2. This CDR3 is 17 amino acids long. V lost 6 bases, J lost 5 bases, and 16 bases stayed unmatched. Germline CDR1 reads MGHDK; CDR2 reads SYGVNS. The CDR3 coding sequence is TGTGCCAGCAGCACCTCCCGGGGGCGGGAGGGCCGTGAGACCCAGTACTTC. Encoded protein: CASSTSRGREGRETQYF.

The J gene is TRBJ2-1, the V gene TRBV10-1; D uncertain. The CDR3 has 13 amino acids. Germline V gene data show CDR1 as WNHNN and CDR2 as SYGVQD (reference sequence). V lost 3 bases, J lost 8 bases, and 11 bases lay in between. CDR3 bases: TGCGCCAGCAGTGACCCCGTATCCGATGAGCAGTTCTTC. Translating it yields CASSDPVSDEQFF.

The chain combines TRBV9 with TRBJ2-1; no reliable D call. The CDR3 is made up of 13 amino acids. Trimming stripped 3 bases from V and 1 base from J, with 5 bases between. Germline V gives CDR1 SGDLS, CDR2 YYNGEE. CDR3 DNA: TGTGCCAGCAGCGCGATTTCCTACAATGAGCAGTTCTTC. Residues: CASSAISYNEQFF.

J is TRBJ2-1 and V is TRBV7-9; 12 bases line up with TRBD2. V trimming: 5 bases; J trimming: 7 bases; junction bases outside the gene matches: 6. This CDR3 is built from 15 residues. The germline gives CDR1 SEHNR, CDR2 FQNEAQ (reference sequence). The CDR3 region has the DNA TGTGCCAGCAGCCGTAGGACTAGCGGGGTGAATGAGCAGTTCTTC. Its protein is CASSRRTSGVNEQFF.

V usage is TRBV9 and J usage is TRBJ2-7; TRBD1 or TRBD2 may be the D gene (5 bases each). Germline CDR1 and CDR2: SGDLS and YYNGEE. This CDR3 comprises 16 residues. Trimming took off 3 bases at V and 7 bases at J, with 23 bases between the two ends. CDR3: CASSDAPGTALWEQYF. The CDR3 region has the DNA TGTGCCAGCAGCGACGCCCCCGGGACCGCCCTATGGGAGCAGTACTTC.

The chain carries TRBV29-1 and TRBJ2-5, with D perhaps TRBD1 or TRBD2 (6 bases each). V gave up 6 bases and J gave up 5 bases, with 13 bases separating them. The CDR3 is made up of 12 amino acids. From germline, CDR1 is SQVTM and CDR2 ANQGSEA. The CDR3 bases are TGCAGCGTGGGGGGCAGGGGCGAGACCCAGTACTTC. This translates into CSVGGRGETQYF.

The gene calls are TRBV6-6 and TRBJ2-1, with D possibly being TRBD2 (6 bases). Germline CDR1 reads MNHNY; CDR2 reads SVGAGI (reference sequence). CDR3 length: 14 amino acids. With 7 bases removed from V and 4 bases from J, the gap between germline ends came to 14 bases. The CDR3 here is CASTPTSPYNEQFF. The CDR3 coding sequence is TGTGCCAGCACCCCGACTAGTCCTTACAATGAGCAGTTCTTC.

The chain carries TRBV10-3 and TRBJ1-6, with D possibly matching TRBD1 (5 bases). This CDR3 has 14 residues. Germline V lookup: CDR1 ENHRY, CDR2 SYGVKD. V was cut by 10 bases and J by 5 bases, with 15 bases left in between. CDR3 DNA sequence: TGTGCCAACTCTCTGGGGCAGGATAATTCACCCCTCCACTTT. This translates into CANSLGQDNSPLHF.

The chain employs TRBV5-4 and TRBJ2-7, with D perhaps matching TRBD2 (5 bases). Deletions cut 4 bases from V and 4 bases from J, with 18 bases between. Germline V gene sequence: CDR1 SGHNT, CDR2 YYREEE (reference sequence). This CDR3 region has 15 residues. Here the CDR3 DNA reads TGTGCCAGCAGCCCTGCTGGGAGAGATATGTACGAGCAGTACTTC. It encodes CASSPAGRDMYEQYF.

The chain has TRBV6-6 and TRBJ1-1; D perhaps matches TRBD1 (6 bases). The CDR3 runs 14 residues. Trimming removed 2 bases from V and 1 base from J, with 8 bases in between. Germline V gene lookup returns CDR1 MNHNY and CDR2 SVGAGI (reference sequence). For the CDR3, the DNA is TGTGCCAGCAGTTACGAGGGGGGGAACACTGAAGCTTTCTTT. The encoded protein is CASSYEGGNTEAFF.